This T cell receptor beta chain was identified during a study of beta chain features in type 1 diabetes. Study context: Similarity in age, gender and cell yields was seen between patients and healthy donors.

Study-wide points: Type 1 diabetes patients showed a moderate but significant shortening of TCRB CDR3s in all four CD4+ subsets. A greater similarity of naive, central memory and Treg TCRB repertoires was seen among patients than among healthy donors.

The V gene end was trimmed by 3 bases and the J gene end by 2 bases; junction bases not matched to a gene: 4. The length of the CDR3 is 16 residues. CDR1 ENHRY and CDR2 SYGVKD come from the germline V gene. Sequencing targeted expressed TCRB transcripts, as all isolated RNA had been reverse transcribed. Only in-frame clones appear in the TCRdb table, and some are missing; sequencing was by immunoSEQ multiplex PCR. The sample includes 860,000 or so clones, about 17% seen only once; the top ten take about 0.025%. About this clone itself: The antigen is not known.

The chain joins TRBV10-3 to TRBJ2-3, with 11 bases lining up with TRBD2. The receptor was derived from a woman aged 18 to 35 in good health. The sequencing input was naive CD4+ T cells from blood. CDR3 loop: CAISDRLAGYTDTQYF. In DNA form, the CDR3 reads TGTGCCATCAGTGACCGACTAGCGGGGTACACAGATACGCAGTATTTT.